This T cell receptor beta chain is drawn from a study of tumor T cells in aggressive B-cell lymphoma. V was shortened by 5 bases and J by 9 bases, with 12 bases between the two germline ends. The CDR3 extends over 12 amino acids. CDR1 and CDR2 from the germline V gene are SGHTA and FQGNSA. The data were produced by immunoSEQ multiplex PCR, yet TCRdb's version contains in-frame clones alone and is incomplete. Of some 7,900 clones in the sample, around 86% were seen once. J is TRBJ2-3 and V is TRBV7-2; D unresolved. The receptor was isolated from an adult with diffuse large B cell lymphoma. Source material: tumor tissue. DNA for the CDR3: TGTGCCAGCAGCCTAAGTTCTGAGACGCAGTATTTT. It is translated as CASSLSSETQYF.